The T cell receptor (beta chain) described here comes from a study of blood T cell repertoires in COVID-19. Overall study context: The samples span acute and convalescent COVID-19 from the United States, Italy and Spain. Sources were T cells, B-cell-depleted T cells, or PBMCs; the material itself was cDNA or gDNA.

Source study methods: Reference gene primer amplification yielded estimated nucleated cell counts. Produced via immunoSEQ multiplex PCR; TCRdb's table is partial and in-frame only. The V and J calls and clone size come from that table; D and trimming were worked out from the DNA. The sample has 110,000 to 150,000 clones, around 84% seen once. V trimming: 6 bases; J trimming: 0 bases; junction bases outside the gene matches: 18. The CDR3 consists of 19 residues. Germline CDR1 and CDR2: MNHEY and SVGEGT. This sequence was found in a woman aged 55-75 years with acute or convalescent COVID-19. This chain uses TRBV6-2 or TRBV6-3 with TRBJ1-2, with 8 bases matching TRBD1. The sequencing sample was made of peripheral blood. CDR3 sequence reads: CASSQTVRAGGPSNYGYTF. CDR3 DNA sequence: TGTGCCAGCAGCCAAACTGTTCGGGCAGGGGGCCCCTCTAACTATGGCTACACCTTC.